The 19 T cell receptor beta chains below were found in one sample sequenced in a study of identical twins. Using its own MiXCR run on the 5' RACE reads, TCRdb lists one record per CDR3 protein. Seen here are around 960,000 distinct CDR3 sequences, 12% observed once, and the top ten hold roughly 1.6%. These data were also reused for a study on yellow fever vaccine responses in identical twins.

Input material: PBMCs. The receptor source for this set is a woman younger than 35 in good health.

This clonotype showed up just a few times. The V gene is TRBV28, the J gene TRBJ2-1; D perhaps matches TRBD2 (7 bases). The CDR3 has 17 residues. V was pared by 11 bases and J by 0 bases, with 23 bases between. CDR1 MDHEN and CDR2 SYDVKM come from the germline V gene. CDR3 nucleotides: TGTGCCGTCCCGAGGACGGGGGGCCCGAGCTCCTACAATGAGCAGTTCTTC. Translation gives CAVPRTGGPSSYNEQFF.

In its sample, this clonotype was seen a few times. The rearrangement uses TRBV5-1 and TRBJ2-3; no reliable D call. In germline, CDR1 is SGHRS, CDR2 YFSETQ. Trimming left V 2 bases short and J 0 bases short, with 7 bases between. The CDR3 extends over 14 amino acids. The CDR3 DNA sequence: TGCGCCAGCAGCTTCACAGCGAGCACAGATACGCAGTATTTT. Translating gives CASSFTASTDTQYF.

This clonotype was recorded a few times. The J gene is TRBJ2-7, the V gene TRBV2, with TRBD1 as a possible D gene (6 bases). Trimming shortened V by 6 bases and J by 4 bases, and 10 bases separated the two germline ends. Germline CDR1 is SNHLY and CDR2 is FYNNEI. There are 12 residues in the CDR3. The CDR3 sequence is CASREQGYEQYF. Here the CDR3 DNA reads TGTGCCAGCAGAGAACAGGGTTACGAGCAGTACTTC.

The chain carries TRBV7-6 and TRBJ2-2; D gene uncertain. Looked up from germline, CDR1 is SGHVS and CDR2 is FNYEAQ. Trimming took 1 base from V and 2 from J, leaving 11 bases between them. The CDR3 extends over 16 amino acids. The CDR3 DNA follows: TGTGCCAGCAGCTTAGTGGCCGTCTTTAACACCGGGGAGCTGTTTTTT. Residues: CASSLVAVFNTGELFF. The full variable domain, completed using reference TRBV7-6 and TRBJ2-2, is GAGVSQSPRYKVTKRGQDVALRCDPISGHVSLYWYRQALGQGPEFLTYFNYEAQQDKSGLPNDRFSAERPEGSISTLTIQRTEQRDSAMYRCASSLVAVFNTGELFFGEGSRLTVL.

This clonotype appeared many times. The chain carries TRBV5-1 and TRBJ1-6; D call uncertain. Trimming shortened V by 1 base and J by 4 bases, and 9 bases separated the two germline ends. Germline-derived CDR1 and CDR2 are SGHRS and YFSETQ. The CDR3 extends over 15 amino acids. The CDR3 bases are TGCGCCAGCAGCTTGACAGATCAATATAATTCACCCCTCCACTTT. Its translation is CASSLTDQYNSPLHF.

This clonotype was detected ten times or more. The rearrangement links TRBV5-1 to TRBJ1-4; D not certain. This CDR3 spans 15 amino acids. Trimming pared 3 bases from V and 5 bases from J, leaving 14 bases between. The germline CDR1 and CDR2 sequences are SGHRS and YFSETQ. The CDR3 DNA follows: TGCGCCAGCAGCTCCTTGGACGGCAGAAATGAAAAACTGTTTTTT. This sequence encodes CASSSLDGRNEKLFF.

J is TRBJ2-1 and V is TRBV12-3 or TRBV12-4; D is unclear. The CDR3 extends over 17 amino acids. V lost 6 bases and J 6 bases, leaving 24 bases between the germline ends. The CDR3 here is CASSPIAKRPPLNEQFF. CDR3 sequence (DNA): TGTGCCAGCAGCCCTATTGCCAAGAGACCGCCCCTCAATGAGCAGTTCTTC.

This clonotype was detected many times. The genes are TRBV6-5 and TRBJ2-2; 9 bases are shared with TRBD2. Trimming removed 6 bases from V and 2 bases from J; junction bases left unmatched: 7. Germline V gene lookup returns CDR1 MNHEY and CDR2 SVGAGI. CDR3 length equals 16 residues. This CDR3 is CASSRSGGLNTGELFF. The CDR3 DNA is TGTGCCAGCAGCCGTAGCGGGGGCTTAAACACCGGGGAGCTGTTTTTT.

This clonotype showed up just a few times. The rearrangement links TRBV4-2 to TRBJ2-2, with TRBD2 matching over 8 bases. The CDR3 has 15 amino acids. The V and J ends lost 0 bases and 7 bases, in that order; junction bases with no gene match: 4. Germline V gene sequence: CDR1 LGHNA, CDR2 YNFKEQ. CDR3 DNA sequence: TGTGCCAGCAGCCAAGACCTCGGGGGGGTCGGGGAGCTGTTTTTT. Translation gives CASSQDLGGVGELFF.

This clonotype was seen only a few times. The V call is TRBV2, the J call TRBJ2-1; 10 bases are a match to TRBD2. Germline V lookup: CDR1 SNHLY, CDR2 FYNNEI. The CDR3 spans 13 residues. J lost 9 bases, V lost 7 bases, and 6 bases had no gene match. The CDR3 sequence is CASKAGGPSEQFF. The CDR3 DNA follows: TGTGCCAGCAAAGCGGGAGGGCCGTCTGAGCAGTTCTTC.

In this sample, this clonotype turned up a few times. The chain combines TRBV12-3 or TRBV12-4 with TRBJ1-5; D remains ambiguous. CDR3 size: 15 residues. The ends were cut back, 3 bases at V and 1 base at J, with 10 bases in the middle. The CDR3 spells CASSLGLSSNQPQHF. Here the CDR3 DNA reads TGTGCCAGCAGTTTGGGATTATCGAGCAATCAGCCCCAGCATTTT.

This clonotype was found a few times. The chain links TRBV18 to TRBJ1-6; D might be TRBD1 (5 bases). The CDR3 covers 14 residues. V was shortened by 4 bases and J by 8 bases, with 12 bases between the two germline ends. Germline V gives CDR1 KGHSH, CDR2 LQKENI. The CDR3 DNA is TGTGCCAGCTCACTCCGGGACGGTTATTCACCCCTCCACTTT. It encodes CASSLRDGYSPLHF.

The chain is built from TRBV24-1 and TRBJ1-1; D is uncertain. The CDR3 sequence is 13 residues long. Germline V gives CDR1 KGHDR, CDR2 SFDVKD. The V and J ends lost 0 bases and 9 bases respectively, with 10 bases between them. The CDR3: CATSDLRASKAFF. The CDR3 DNA is TGTGCCACCAGTGATTTGAGGGCCAGCAAAGCTTTCTTT.

This clonotype came up many times. The chain links TRBV7-9 to TRBJ2-3; 8 bases map to TRBD2. The junction had 7 bases not matched to a gene; V was cut back by 3 bases and J by 2 bases. Germline V CDR1 and CDR2: SEHNR, FQNEAQ (reference sequence). This CDR3 is 16 amino acids long. This CDR3 reads CASSFRSGGHTDTQYF. DNA of the CDR3: TGTGCCAGCAGCTTTAGAAGCGGGGGACACACAGATACGCAGTATTTT.

The chain has TRBV18 and TRBJ1-2; D not certain. V lost 6 bases and J 9 bases, leaving 17 bases between the germline ends. CDR1 is KGHSH, CDR2 LQKENI, per germline. The length of the CDR3 is 13 residues. The CDR3 nucleotides are TGTGCCAGCTCGGCTGGTGTGGGGTCGCGCTACACCTTC. Its translation is CASSAGVGSRYTF.

This clonotype has ten or more counts. This chain joins TRBV5-1 and TRBJ2-3; weak D call: TRBD2 (5 bases). The germline gives CDR1 SGHRS, CDR2 YFSETQ. Trimming cost V 3 bases and J 6 bases, with 11 bases left between them. CDR3 length: 13 amino acids. The CDR3 reads CASSSAGGDTQYF. The DNA of the CDR3 is TGCGCCAGCAGCTCGGCGGGCGGGGATACGCAGTATTTT.

This clonotype has a handful of counts. This chain joins TRBV29-1 and TRBJ2-1; 10 nucleotides agree with TRBD2. This CDR3 has 13 amino acids. Germline loops: CDR1 SQVTM, CDR2 ANQGSEA. The trim removed 3 bases at V and 6 bases at J, leaving 2 bases unmatched. The CDR3 bases are TGCAGCGTTGAGGTAGCGGGAGGCAATGAGCAGTTCTTC. Its protein is CSVEVAGGNEQFF.

V is TRBV20-1 and J is TRBJ2-1, with D possibly matching TRBD1 (7 bases). The V end was cut by 3 bases, the J end by 8 bases, with 17 bases between. This CDR3 has 14 residues. Germline assignment: CDR1 DFQATT and CDR2 SNEGSKA (reference sequence). CDR3 residues: CSASGGRGSDEQFF. CDR3 DNA sequence: TGCAGTGCTAGCGGGGGCAGGGGGTCCGATGAGCAGTTCTTC.

V is TRBV6-1 and J is TRBJ2-3; 7 nucleotides match TRBD2. Germline CDR1 reads MNHNS; CDR2 reads SASEGT. The V segment lost 3 bases and the J segment 2 bases; nucleotides outside the gene matches: 5. This CDR3 contains 15 residues. The CDR3 nucleotides are TGTGCCAGCAGTGAGGGGGGGTACCCCACAGATACGCAGTATTTT. Translated: CASSEGGYPTDTQYF.